The 10 T cell receptor beta chains reported below all come from one sample, sequenced in a study of shared clonotypes between healthy human individuals. The protocol was immunoSEQ multiplex PCR, while the TCRdb copy is restricted to in-frame clones and leaves out a portion. The data contain about 1.9 million clones, 93% of them seen just once; the ten biggest clones take up 1.5% to 2%. CD45RO-negative cells were positively selected for CCR7, leaving out terminally differentiated effector memory CD45RA+ cells. Sequenced: naive CD8+ T cells from PBMCs. Source of these receptors: a man younger than 35 in good health. Some clones in this sample may be carry-over from other donors' samples.

V usage is TRBV5-1 and J usage is TRBJ1-2, with 10 bases identical to TRBD1. This CDR3 has 16 residues. With V trimmed by 3 bases and J by 2 bases, 7 bases remained unmatched. Germline V gene data show CDR1 as SGHRS and CDR2 as YFSETQ. The CDR3 reads CASSSLDRGRNYGYTF. Written as DNA, the CDR3 is TGCGCCAGCAGCTCCCTAGACAGGGGGCGGAACTATGGCTACACCTTC.

This chain joins TRBV28 and TRBJ2-2, with 14 positions matching TRBD2. Germline V CDR1 and CDR2: MDHEN, SYDVKM. The length of the CDR3 is 16 residues. The V gene end was trimmed by 6 bases and the J gene end by 7 bases; junction bases not matched to a gene: 7. The CDR3 DNA reads as TGTGCCAGCAGACCGACTAGCGGGAGGGCCGACGGGGAGCTGTTTTTT. It codes for CASRPTSGRADGELFF.

The genes are TRBV7-3 and TRBJ2-1; 7 positions agree with TRBD2. Germline CDR1 reads SGHTA; CDR2 reads FQGTGA. This CDR3 contains 19 residues. V lost 0 bases and J lost 0; bases outside the gene matches: 11. DNA of the CDR3: TGTGCCAGCAGCTTAACGGGAGGGGACTTTCCAAGCTCCTACAATGAGCAGTTCTTC. Its translation: CASSLTGGDFPSSYNEQFF.

The rearrangement links TRBV19 to TRBJ1-1; unclear D gene. The CDR3 has 13 residues. Trimming left V 4 bases short and J 5 bases short, with 11 bases between. In germline, CDR1 is LNHDA, CDR2 SQIVND (reference sequence). The CDR3 sequence: CASSSGGSTEAFF. CDR3 in DNA: TGTGCCAGTAGTAGCGGCGGGTCGACTGAAGCTTTCTTT.

The chain has TRBV11-3 and TRBJ2-5; no definite D call. Near its end, the DNA agrees better with TRBJ2-7, so the J call may be wrong. Germline V gene data show CDR1 as SGHNT and CDR2 as YENEEA. This CDR3 is built from 13 residues. The CDR3 bases are TGTGCCAGCAGCTCCAAGGCCAGGAACGAGCAGTACTTC. Translation: CASSSKARNEQYF.

Of note for this clone: Other DNA sequences in the sample encode the same CDR3. This rearrangement joins TRBV5-6 to TRBJ2-7; D is unresolved. Germline assignment: CDR1 SGHDT and CDR2 YYEEEE. V was cut by 3 bases and J by 4 bases, with 14 bases left in between. The length of the CDR3 is 14 residues. The CDR3 spells CASSSPKRNYEQYF. The CDR3 nucleotides are TGTGCCAGCAGCTCGCCCAAACGCAATTACGAGCAGTACTTC.

This chain uses TRBV18 with TRBJ2-1; weak D call: TRBD2 (6 bases). The V and J ends lost 3 bases and 4 bases respectively, with 19 bases between them. The CDR3 extends over 17 amino acids. Germline lookup yields CDR1 KGHSH and CDR2 LQKENI. The CDR3 region is CASSPGGPSGVYNEQFF. The CDR3 DNA follows: TGTGCCAGCTCACCGGGCGGGCCATCGGGAGTATACAATGAGCAGTTCTTC.

A single count supports this clone. The sample carries other DNA sequences with the same CDR3. V gene TRBV7-9 combines with J gene TRBJ2-7; D may be TRBD2 (5 bases). CDR1 and CDR2 from the germline V gene are SEHNR and FQNEAQ (reference sequence). The CDR3 runs to 13 residues. Trimming pared 5 bases from V and 3 bases from J, leaving 11 bases between. CDR3 loop: CASSPSGGYEQYF. CDR3 nucleotides: TGTGCCAGCAGCCCGTCCGGAGGCTACGAGCAGTACTTC.

The CDR3 DNA sequence: TGTGCCAGCAGCTTAGGACTTAGGAGGGAAGAGACCCAGTACTTC. Residues: CASSLGLRREETQYF. The chain combines TRBV7-3 with TRBJ2-5, with TRBD2 as a possible D gene (6 bases). Trimming cost V 2 bases and J 3 bases, with 13 bases left between them. Germline V gene lookup returns CDR1 SGHTA and CDR2 FQGTGA. The CDR3 contains 15 residues.

The CDR3 sequence is CASSHRRAGAGDYGYTF. The CDR3 nucleotides are TGTGCCAGCAGCCACAGACGGGCCGGGGCAGGGGACTATGGCTACACCTTC. The rearrangement uses TRBV7-3 and TRBJ1-2; weak D call: TRBD1 (6 bases). V lost 5 bases and J 3 bases, leaving 22 bases between the germline ends. Germline CDR1 and CDR2: SGHTA and FQGTGA. The CDR3 sequence is 17 residues long.